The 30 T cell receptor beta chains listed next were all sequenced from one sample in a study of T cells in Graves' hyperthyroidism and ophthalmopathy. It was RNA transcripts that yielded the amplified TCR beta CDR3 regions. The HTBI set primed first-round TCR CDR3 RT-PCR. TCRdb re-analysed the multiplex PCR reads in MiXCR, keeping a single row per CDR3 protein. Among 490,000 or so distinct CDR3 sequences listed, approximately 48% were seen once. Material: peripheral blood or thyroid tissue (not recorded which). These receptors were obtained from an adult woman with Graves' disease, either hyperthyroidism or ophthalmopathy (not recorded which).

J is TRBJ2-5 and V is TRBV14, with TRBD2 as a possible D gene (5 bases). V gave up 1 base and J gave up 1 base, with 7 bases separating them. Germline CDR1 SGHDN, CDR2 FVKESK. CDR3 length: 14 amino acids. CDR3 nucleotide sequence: TGTGCCAGCAGCCAAGTGGGAGCCCAAGAGACCCAGTACTTC. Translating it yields CASSQVGAQETQYF. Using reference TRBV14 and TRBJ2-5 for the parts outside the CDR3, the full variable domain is EAGVTQFPSHSVIEKGQTVTLRCDPISGHDNLYWYRRVMGKEIKFLLHFVKESKQDESGMPNNRFLAERTGGTYSTLKVQPAELEDSGVYFCASSQVGAQETQYFGPGTRLLVL.

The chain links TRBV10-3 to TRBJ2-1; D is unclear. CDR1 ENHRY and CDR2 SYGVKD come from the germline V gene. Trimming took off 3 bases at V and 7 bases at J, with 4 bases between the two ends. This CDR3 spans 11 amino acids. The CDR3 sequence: CAISDENEQFF. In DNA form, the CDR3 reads TGTGCCATCAGTGATGAGAATGAGCAGTTCTTC.

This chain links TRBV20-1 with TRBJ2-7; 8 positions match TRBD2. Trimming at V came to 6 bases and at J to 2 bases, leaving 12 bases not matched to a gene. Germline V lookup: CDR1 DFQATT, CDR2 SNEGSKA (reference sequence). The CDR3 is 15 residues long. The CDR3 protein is CSAPRPTSGTYEQYF. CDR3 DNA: TGCAGTGCCCCCCGACCCACTAGCGGTACCTACGAGCAGTACTTC.

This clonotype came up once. DNA for the CDR3: TGTGCCAGCAGTTTTACCCCGGGCAGGGAGCTGTTTTTT. This codes for CASSFTPGRELFF. V usage is TRBV12-3 or TRBV12-4 and J usage is TRBJ2-2; D unresolved. The CDR3 sequence is 13 residues long. The ends were cut back, 3 bases at V and 9 bases at J, with 11 bases in the middle.

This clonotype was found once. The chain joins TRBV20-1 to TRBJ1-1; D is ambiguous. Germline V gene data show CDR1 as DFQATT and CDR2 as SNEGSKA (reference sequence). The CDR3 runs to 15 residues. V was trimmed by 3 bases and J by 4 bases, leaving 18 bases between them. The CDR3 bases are TGCAGTGCTAGGCGCTCCCGCAGCCATCTCACTGAAGCTTTCTTT. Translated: CSARRSRSHLTEAFF.

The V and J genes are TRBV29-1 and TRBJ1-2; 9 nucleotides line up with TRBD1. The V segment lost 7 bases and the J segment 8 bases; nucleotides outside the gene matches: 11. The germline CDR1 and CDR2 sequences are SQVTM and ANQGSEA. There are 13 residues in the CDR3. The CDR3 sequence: CSARQGELSGYTF. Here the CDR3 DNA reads TGCAGCGCCCGACAGGGGGAGTTGAGCGGCTACACCTTC.

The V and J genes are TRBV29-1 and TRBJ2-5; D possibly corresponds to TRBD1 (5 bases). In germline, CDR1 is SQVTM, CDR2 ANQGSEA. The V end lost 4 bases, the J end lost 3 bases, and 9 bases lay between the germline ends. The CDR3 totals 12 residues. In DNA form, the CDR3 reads TGCAGCGTTGCCCAGGGAAAAGAGACCCAGTACTTC. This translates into CSVAQGKETQYF.

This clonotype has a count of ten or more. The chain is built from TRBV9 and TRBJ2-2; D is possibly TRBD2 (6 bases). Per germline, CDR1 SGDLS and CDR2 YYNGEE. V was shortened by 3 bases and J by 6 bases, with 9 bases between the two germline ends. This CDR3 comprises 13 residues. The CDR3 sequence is CASSGREAGELFF. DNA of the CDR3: TGTGCCAGCAGCGGAAGGGAGGCCGGGGAGCTGTTTTTT.

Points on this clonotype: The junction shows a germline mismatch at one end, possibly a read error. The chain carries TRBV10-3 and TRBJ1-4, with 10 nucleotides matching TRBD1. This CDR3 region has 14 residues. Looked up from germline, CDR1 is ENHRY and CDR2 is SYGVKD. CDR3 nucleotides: TGTGCCAGCAGTGGTGGGACAGGGGACGAAAAACTGTTTTTT. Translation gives CASSGGTGDEKLFF.

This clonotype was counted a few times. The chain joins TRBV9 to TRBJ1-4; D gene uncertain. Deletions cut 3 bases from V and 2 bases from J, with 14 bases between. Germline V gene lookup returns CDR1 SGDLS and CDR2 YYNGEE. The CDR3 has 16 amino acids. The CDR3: CASSEAGKATNEKLFF. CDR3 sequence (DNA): TGTGCCAGCAGCGAAGCCGGAAAAGCCACTAATGAAAAACTGTTTTTT. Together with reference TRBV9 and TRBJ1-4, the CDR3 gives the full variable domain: DSGVTQTPKHLITATGQRVTLRCSPRSGDLSVYWYQQSLDQGLQFLIQYYNGEERAKGNILERFSAQQFPDLHSELNLSSLELGDSALYFCASSEAGKATNEKLFFGSGTQLSVL.

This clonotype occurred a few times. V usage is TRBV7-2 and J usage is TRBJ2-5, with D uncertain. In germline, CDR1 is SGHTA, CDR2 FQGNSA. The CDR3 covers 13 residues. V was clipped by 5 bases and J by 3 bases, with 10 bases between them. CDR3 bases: TGTGCCAGCAGCCGGTCTAAGAAAGAGACCCAGTACTTC. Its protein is CASSRSKKETQYF.

In nucleotides, the CDR3 is TGTGCCACCAGCAGAGATGGCCCCCCGAACACCGGGGAGCTGTTTTTT. Translation gives CATSRDGPPNTGELFF. The rearrangement joins TRBV15 to TRBJ2-2; the D is unclear. Germline-derived CDR1 and CDR2 are LNHNV and YYDKDF (reference sequence). Trimming cost V 0 bases and J 0 bases, with 8 bases left between them. This CDR3 is 16 amino acids long.

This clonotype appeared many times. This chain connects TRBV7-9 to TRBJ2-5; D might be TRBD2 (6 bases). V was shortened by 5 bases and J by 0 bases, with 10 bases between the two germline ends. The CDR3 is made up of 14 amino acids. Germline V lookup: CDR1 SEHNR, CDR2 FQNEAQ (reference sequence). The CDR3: CASSQGTYQETQYF. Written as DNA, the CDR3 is TGTGCCAGCAGCCAAGGGACTTACCAAGAGACCCAGTACTTC. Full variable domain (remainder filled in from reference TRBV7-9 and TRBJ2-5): DTGVSQNPRHKITKRGQNVTFRCDPISEHNRLYWYRQTLGQGPEFLTYFQNEAQLEKSRLLSDRFSAERPKGSFSTLEIQRTEQGDSAMYLCASSQGTYQETQYFGPGTRLLVL.

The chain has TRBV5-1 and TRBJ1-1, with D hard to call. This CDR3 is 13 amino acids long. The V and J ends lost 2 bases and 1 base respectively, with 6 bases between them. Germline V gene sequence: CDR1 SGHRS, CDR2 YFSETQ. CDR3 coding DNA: TGCGCCAGCAGCTTCAACACGAACACTGAAGCTTTCTTT. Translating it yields CASSFNTNTEAFF.

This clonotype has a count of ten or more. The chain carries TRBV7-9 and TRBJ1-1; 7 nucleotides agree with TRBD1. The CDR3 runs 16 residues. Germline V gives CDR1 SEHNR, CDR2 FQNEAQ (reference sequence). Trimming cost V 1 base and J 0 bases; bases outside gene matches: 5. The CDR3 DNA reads TGTGCCAGCAGCTTAGGGTTGGGGACAGTGAACACTGAAGCTTTCTTT. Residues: CASSLGLGTVNTEAFF.

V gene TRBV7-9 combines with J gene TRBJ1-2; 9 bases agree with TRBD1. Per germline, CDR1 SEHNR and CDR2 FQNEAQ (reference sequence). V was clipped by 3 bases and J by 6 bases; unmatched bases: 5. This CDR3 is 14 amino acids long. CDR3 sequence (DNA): TGTGCCAGCAGCTTGGGACAGGGTCGTGATGGCTACACCTTC. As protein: CASSLGQGRDGYTF.

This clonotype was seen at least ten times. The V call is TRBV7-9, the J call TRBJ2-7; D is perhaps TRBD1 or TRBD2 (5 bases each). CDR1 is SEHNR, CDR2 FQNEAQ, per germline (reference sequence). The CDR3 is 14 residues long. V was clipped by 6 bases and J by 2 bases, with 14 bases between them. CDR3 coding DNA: TGTGCCAGCAGTTCCGGGACGGAGGCCTACGAGCAGTACTTC. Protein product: CASSSGTEAYEQYF.

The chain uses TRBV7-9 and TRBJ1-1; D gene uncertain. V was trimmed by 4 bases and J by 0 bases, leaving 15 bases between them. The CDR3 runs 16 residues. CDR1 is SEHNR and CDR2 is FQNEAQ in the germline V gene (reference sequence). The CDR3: CASSYHPSGMNTEAFF. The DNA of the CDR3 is TGTGCCAGCAGCTACCACCCCTCCGGAATGAACACTGAAGCTTTCTTT. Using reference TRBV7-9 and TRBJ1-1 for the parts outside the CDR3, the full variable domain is DTGVSQNPRHKITKRGQNVTFRCDPISEHNRLYWYRQTLGQGPEFLTYFQNEAQLEKSRLLSDRFSAERPKGSFSTLEIQRTEQGDSAMYLCASSYHPSGMNTEAFFGQGTRLTVV.

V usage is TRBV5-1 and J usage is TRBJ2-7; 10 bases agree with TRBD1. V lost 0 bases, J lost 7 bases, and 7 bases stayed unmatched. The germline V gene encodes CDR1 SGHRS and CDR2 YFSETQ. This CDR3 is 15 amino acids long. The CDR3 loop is CASSLGPGTGVEQYF. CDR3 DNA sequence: TGCGCCAGCAGCTTGGGCCCGGGGACAGGGGTTGAGCAGTACTTC. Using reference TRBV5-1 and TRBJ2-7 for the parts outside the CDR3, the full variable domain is KAGVTQTPRYLIKTRGQQVTLSCSPISGHRSVSWYQQTPGQGLQFLFEYFSETQRNKGNFPGRFSGRQFSNSRSEMNVSTLELGDSALYLCASSLGPGTGVEQYFGPGTRLTVT.

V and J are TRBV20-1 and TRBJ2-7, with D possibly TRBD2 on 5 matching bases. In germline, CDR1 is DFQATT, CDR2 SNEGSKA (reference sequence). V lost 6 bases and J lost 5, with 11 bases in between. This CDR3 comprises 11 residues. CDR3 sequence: CSAPFGDEQYF. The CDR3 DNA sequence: TGCAGTGCCCCCTTCGGGGACGAGCAGTACTTC.

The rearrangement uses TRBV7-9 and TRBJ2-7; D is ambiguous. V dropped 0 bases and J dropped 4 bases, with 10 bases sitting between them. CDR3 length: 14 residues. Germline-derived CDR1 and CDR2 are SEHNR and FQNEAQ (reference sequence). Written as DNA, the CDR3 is TGTGCCAGCAGCTTAGCGAGTACAGTGTACGAGCAGTACTTC. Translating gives CASSLASTVYEQYF.

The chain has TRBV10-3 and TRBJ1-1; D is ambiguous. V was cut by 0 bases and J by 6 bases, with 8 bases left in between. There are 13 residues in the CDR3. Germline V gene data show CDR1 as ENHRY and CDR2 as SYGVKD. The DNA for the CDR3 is TGTGCCATCAGTGAGTCGCGGACCTCTGAAGCTTTCTTT. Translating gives CAISESRTSEAFF.

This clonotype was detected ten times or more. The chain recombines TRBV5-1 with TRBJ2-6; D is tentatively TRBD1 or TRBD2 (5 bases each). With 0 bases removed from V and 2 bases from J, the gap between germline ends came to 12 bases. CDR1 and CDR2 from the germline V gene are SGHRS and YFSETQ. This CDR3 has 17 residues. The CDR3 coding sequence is TGCGCCAGCAGCTTGGGGGCAGGGACCGCTGGGGCCAACGTCCTGACTTTC. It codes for CASSLGAGTAGANVLTF.

The CDR3 region is CAISGRGQAEQYF. The CDR3 DNA sequence: TGTGCCATCAGCGGTAGGGGACAGGCCGAGCAGTACTTC. V gene TRBV10-3 combines with J gene TRBJ2-7; TRBD1 agrees at 8 bases. The CDR3 length is 13 residues. V trimming: 6 bases; J trimming: 6 bases; junction bases outside the gene matches: 7. CDR1 and CDR2 (germline): ENHRY, SYGVKD.

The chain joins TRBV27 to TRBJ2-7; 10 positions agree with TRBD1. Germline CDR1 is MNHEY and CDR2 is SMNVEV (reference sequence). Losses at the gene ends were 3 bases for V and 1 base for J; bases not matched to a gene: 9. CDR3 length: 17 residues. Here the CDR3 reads CASSLANPGQGSYEQYF. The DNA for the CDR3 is TGTGCCAGCAGTTTGGCCAACCCGGGACAGGGGTCCTACGAGCAGTACTTC.

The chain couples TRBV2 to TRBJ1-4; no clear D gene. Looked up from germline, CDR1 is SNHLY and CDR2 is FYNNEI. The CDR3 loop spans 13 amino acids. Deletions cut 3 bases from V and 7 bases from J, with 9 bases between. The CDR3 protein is CASSDLGGEKLFF. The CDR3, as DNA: TGTGCCAGCAGTGACCTGGGCGGTGAAAAACTGTTTTTT.

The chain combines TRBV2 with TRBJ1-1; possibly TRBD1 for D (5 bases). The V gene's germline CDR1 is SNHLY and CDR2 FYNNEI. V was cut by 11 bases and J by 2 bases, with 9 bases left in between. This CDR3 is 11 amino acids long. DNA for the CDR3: TGTGCCGCGACAGTCAACACTGAAGCTTTCTTT. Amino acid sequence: CAATVNTEAFF.

In DNA form, the CDR3 reads TGTGCCAGCAGCACCCCTGGACAGGGCTACACTGAAGCTTTCTTT. It specifies CASSTPGQGYTEAFF. The chain combines TRBV9 with TRBJ1-1; 8 bases are shared with TRBD1. Per the germline V gene, CDR1 is SGDLS and CDR2 is YYNGEE. With 4 bases clipped from V and 3 bases from J, the junction kept 8 bases outside the gene matches. The CDR3 is made up of 15 amino acids. Looking up the rest from reference TRBV9 and TRBJ1-1 gives the full variable domain: DSGVTQTPKHLITATGQRVTLRCSPRSGDLSVYWYQQSLDQGLQFLIQYYNGEERAKGNILERFSAQQFPDLHSELNLSSLELGDSALYFCASSTPGQGYTEAFFGQGTRLTVV.

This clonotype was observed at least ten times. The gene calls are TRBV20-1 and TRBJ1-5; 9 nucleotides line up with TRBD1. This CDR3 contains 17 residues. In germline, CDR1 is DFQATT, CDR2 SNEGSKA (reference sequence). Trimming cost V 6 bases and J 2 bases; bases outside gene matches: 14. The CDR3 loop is CSARRTGDYSRNQPQHF. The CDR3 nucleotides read TGCAGTGCCAGACGGACAGGGGATTACTCTCGCAATCAGCCCCAGCATTTT.

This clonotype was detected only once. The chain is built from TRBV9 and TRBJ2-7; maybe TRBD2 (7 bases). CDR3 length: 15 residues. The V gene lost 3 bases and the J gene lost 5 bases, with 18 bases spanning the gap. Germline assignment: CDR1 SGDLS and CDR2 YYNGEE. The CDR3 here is CASSEGGAGVHEQYF. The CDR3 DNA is TGTGCCAGCAGCGAGGGGGGGGCCGGCGTCCACGAGCAGTACTTC.